This T cell receptor beta chain stems from a study of glioma-infiltrating T cells. Study-level findings and limits: Above-expected tissue-blood divergence occurred in all gliomas, most in low-grade ones.

The table lists this clonotype with a few counts. What it binds is not known. Amplification of TCR alpha and beta CDR3 regions from RNA used iRepertoire nested multiplex PCR. TCRdb processed the multiplex PCR reads anew with MiXCR; each CDR3 protein has one entry. The table includes 100,000 to 150,000 distinct CDR3 sequences, more than 20% detected once. V dropped 4 bases and J dropped 5; count of bases not matched to a gene: 7. The CDR3 is made up of 16 amino acids. CDR1 and CDR2 from the germline V gene are LGHNA and YNFKEQ. This receptor was obtained from a human donor with low-grade glioma or glioblastoma, undergoing nonglioma brain surgery, or in good health (not recorded which). Sample: glioma tissue, nonneoplastic brain tissue, or PBMCs (not recorded which). The V call is TRBV4-2, the J call TRBJ2-7; 14 nucleotides agree with TRBD2. This CDR3 is CASSLRGLAGANEQYF. CDR3 coding DNA: TGTGCCAGCAGCCTTAGGGGACTAGCGGGGGCGAACGAGCAGTACTTC.